The clone carrying this T cell receptor beta chain came up a few times. What it binds is not known. Germline V gene sequence: CDR1 SGHRS, CDR2 YFSETQ. The J segment lost 7 bases and the V segment lost 2 bases, leaving 14 bases of the junction unmatched. The CDR3 has 17 residues. The data are from a study of immune evolution from preneoplasia to lung adenocarcinoma. Study findings and constraints: Top clone frequencies peaked in normal lung, apparently declining through invasive adenocarcinoma. Later-stage lesions seemingly showed higher T cell density and diversity than normal lung.

The method was immunoSEQ multiplex PCR; TCRdb's version includes in-frame clones alone and lacks a portion of them. The repertoire consists of roughly 3,500 clones, with just over 75% occurring once and the leading ten covering under 15%. Patient tissue came from resections in Japan or China, 2014–2017. Each case's diagnosis was confirmed by two pathologists on H&E. The J gene is TRBJ2-2, the V gene TRBV5-1; 7 bases are a match to TRBD1. The origin of this receptor is a person aged 65 to 79 with lung adenocarcinoma. The sequenced sample was FFPE adjacent normal lung tissue. The CDR3 here is CASSFETGPFGGGELFF. CDR3 bases: TGCGCCAGCAGCTTTGAGACAGGGCCCTTTGGGGGCGGGGAGCTGTTTTTT.